These 21 T cell receptor beta chains were all obtained from the same sample, sequenced in a study of vaccination and CD4 T cells after COVID-19. Indicated treatment: roughly 10-day PBMC culture with coronavirus spike peptide pools or control peptides (ViraFEST assay). Their antigens remain unidentified. Sequencing of the DNA from cultured CD4+ T cells was carried out with the Oncomine TCR Beta short-read assay. TCRdb re-analysed the PCR reads in MiXCR, keeping a single row per CDR3 protein. The top ten hold 9.5% to 15% of the sample, which has approximately 10,000 distinct CDR3 sequences, over 65% seen once. The sequencing sample was made of CD4+ T cells from blood, cultured in vitro. All receptors derive from a human donor who had recovered from COVID-19.

This clonotype was seen only a few times. The CDR3 nucleotides read TGTGCCAGCAGCTTAGATGGCAGGGTGGATGGCTACACCTTC. Its protein is CASSLDGRVDGYTF. The rearrangement links TRBV7-2 to TRBJ1-2; weak D call: TRBD1 (5 bases). Germline V gene lookup returns CDR1 SGHTA and CDR2 FQGNSA. V lost 1 base to trimming and J lost 6 bases, with 12 bases between them. CDR3 length equals 14 residues.

The CDR3 spells CASTLGLKETQYF. The CDR3 DNA reads TGTGCCAGCACCCTGGGACTTAAAGAGACCCAGTACTTC. The chain links TRBV6-1 to TRBJ2-5; D possibly corresponds to TRBD2 (6 bases). The V and J ends lost 7 bases and 3 bases respectively, with 12 bases between them. Germline values: CDR1 MNHNS, CDR2 SASEGT. This CDR3 region has 13 residues.

The chain couples TRBV7-9 to TRBJ2-6; D not certain. Germline V gene lookup returns CDR1 SEHNR and CDR2 FQNEAQ (reference sequence). The germline V and J ends were trimmed by 3 bases and 0 bases, with 9 bases remaining between them. The CDR3 sequence is 16 residues long. CDR3 amino acids: CASSLVPSSGANVLTF. The DNA of the CDR3 is TGTGCCAGCAGCTTGGTTCCTAGCTCTGGGGCCAACGTCCTGACTTTC.

The chain uses TRBV20-1 and TRBJ1-3; unclear D gene. Per the germline V gene, CDR1 is DFQATT and CDR2 is SNEGSKA (reference sequence). V dropped 3 bases and J dropped 2 bases, with 8 bases sitting between them. The CDR3 has 13 amino acids. The chain's CDR3 is CSASGTAGNTIYF. CDR3 nucleotide sequence: TGCAGTGCTAGTGGTACGGCTGGAAACACCATATATTTT.

The gene calls are TRBV28 and TRBJ1-2; D not certain. Germline V gives CDR1 MDHEN, CDR2 SYDVKM. V lost 5 bases and J lost 4, with 8 bases in between. This CDR3 has 12 amino acids. CDR3 sequence: CASSRWSYGYTF. The CDR3, as DNA: TGTGCCAGCAGTCGATGGTCCTATGGCTACACCTTC.

The J gene is TRBJ2-5, the V gene TRBV5-5, with D possibly being TRBD1 (6 bases). The germline V gene has CDR1 SGHKS and CDR2 YYEKEE (reference sequence). CDR3 length: 15 amino acids. With 4 bases removed from V and 5 bases from J, the gap between germline ends came to 18 bases. The CDR3 region has the DNA TGTGCCAGCAGCCCGCCACCACAGGGTCGGGAGACCCAGTACTTC. It codes for CASSPPPQGRETQYF.

The chain employs TRBV2 and TRBJ2-1; D gene unclear. Trimming left V 11 bases short and J 9 bases short, with 14 bases between. The CDR3 extends over 11 amino acids. The germline CDR1 and CDR2 sequences are SNHLY and FYNNEI. Here the CDR3 DNA reads TGTGCCTCCAACGAGGTGACTGAGCAGTTCTTC. Protein product: CASNEVTEQFF.

This clonotype came up a few times. The V gene is TRBV7-2, the J gene TRBJ2-5, with 10 bases that match TRBD1. Germline V lookup: CDR1 SGHTA, CDR2 FQGNSA. The CDR3 runs 14 residues. V lost 3 bases and J lost 3; bases outside the gene matches: 1. The CDR3 region is CASSLGQGKETQYF. The DNA of the CDR3 is TGTGCCAGCAGCTTGGGACAGGGGAAAGAGACCCAGTACTTC.

The chain has TRBV7-2 and TRBJ1-5; weak D call: TRBD1 (5 bases). The CDR3 covers 13 residues. V dropped 2 bases and J dropped 6 bases, with 8 bases sitting between them. Looked up from germline, CDR1 is SGHTA and CDR2 is FQGNSA. The CDR3 loop is CASSLMRGQPQHF. In nucleotides, the CDR3 is TGTGCCAGCAGCTTAATGAGGGGTCAGCCCCAGCATTTT. Based on the CDR3 plus reference TRBV7-2 and TRBJ1-5, the full variable domain is GAGVSQSPSNKVTEKGKDVELRCDPISGHTALYWYRQSLGQGLEFLIYFQGNSAPDKSGLPSDRFSAERTGGSVSTLTIQRTQQEDSAVYLCASSLMRGQPQHFGDGTRLSIL.

The chain employs TRBV20-1 and TRBJ1-6; maybe TRBD1 (5 bases). Germline V gene data show CDR1 as DFQATT and CDR2 as SNEGSKA (reference sequence). Deletions cut 3 bases from V and 8 bases from J, with 14 bases between. This CDR3 region has 14 residues. DNA for the CDR3: TGCAGTGCTAGGGCAGGGCACACTTATTCACCCCTCCACTTT. It specifies CSARAGHTYSPLHF.

In DNA, the CDR3 is TGCAGTGCTAGAGATGGGCAGGGGAACGGGGAGCTGTTTTTT. This codes for CSARDGQGNGELFF. The genes are TRBV20-1 and TRBJ2-2, with a tentative D call TRBD1 (6 bases). The CDR3 loop spans 14 amino acids. From germline, CDR1 is DFQATT and CDR2 SNEGSKA (reference sequence). Between the trimmed V and J ends, which lost 0 bases and 7 bases, there was a span of 12 bases.

This chain's CDR3 is CASSTGVQPQHF. The CDR3 nucleotides read TGTGCCAGCAGCACAGGGGTTCAGCCCCAGCATTTT. V gene TRBV6-2 or TRBV6-3 combines with J gene TRBJ1-5, with 7 bases matching TRBD1. V was pared by 6 bases and J by 6 bases, with 2 bases of the junction left unmatched. Germline-derived CDR1 and CDR2 are MNHEY and SVGEGT. The CDR3 runs to 12 residues.

V usage is TRBV20-1 and J usage is TRBJ2-1; 8 bases are shared with TRBD2. This CDR3 is built from 15 residues. Germline V gene data show CDR1 as DFQATT and CDR2 as SNEGSKA (reference sequence). Trimming removed 1 base from V and 0 bases from J; junction bases left unmatched: 2. CDR3 DNA: TGCAGTGCTAGAGCTCTAGCGGGCTCCTACAATGAGCAGTTCTTC. Residues: CSARALAGSYNEQFF.

This clonotype is large (0.1 to 1%). The chain combines TRBV21-1 with TRBJ1-2; the D call of TRBD1 is as the table states it, not checked on the DNA. TRBV21-1 is designated a pseudogene. This CDR3 has 13 residues. The CDR3 loop is CASSNQGVHGYTF. In nucleotides, the CDR3 is TGTGCCAGCAGCAACCAGGGGGTCCATGGCTACACCTTC.

The V call is TRBV7-9, the J call TRBJ1-2, with 8 bases fitting TRBD1. Germline CDR1 and CDR2: SEHNR and FQNEAQ (reference sequence). The CDR3 is 16 amino acids. Trimming removed 3 bases from V and 4 bases from J; junction bases left unmatched: 10. The DNA for the CDR3 is TGTGCCAGCAGCTTTTCTTGGTACGGACAGGGCTATGGCTACACCTTC. This sequence encodes CASSFSWYGQGYGYTF. Full variable domain (rest looked up from reference TRBV7-9 and TRBJ1-2): DTGVSQNPRHKITKRGQNVTFRCDPISEHNRLYWYRQTLGQGPEFLTYFQNEAQLEKSRLLSDRFSAERPKGSFSTLEIQRTEQGDSAMYLCASSFSWYGQGYGYTFGSGTRLTVV.

This chain connects TRBV7-9 to TRBJ1-2, with D uncertain. This CDR3 has 11 amino acids. The germline V gene encodes CDR1 SEHNR and CDR2 FQNEAQ (reference sequence). V gave up 5 bases and J gave up 8 bases, with 9 bases separating them. The CDR3 protein is CASSPRWGYTF. The CDR3 coding sequence is TGTGCCAGCAGCCCCCGCTGGGGCTACACCTTC.

Relative to its sample, this clonotype is medium-sized. This chain links TRBV6-1 with TRBJ2-7, with unresolved D. The CDR3 runs to 12 residues. CDR1 MNHNS and CDR2 SASEGT come from the germline V gene. The ends were cut back, 0 bases at V and 11 bases at J, with 11 bases in the middle. The CDR3 DNA sequence: TGTGCCAGCAGTGAAGCCAAGCAGATAGAGTACTTC. This sequence encodes CASSEAKQIEYF.

CDR3 protein: CASRITGSKTQYF. DNA for the CDR3: TGTGCCAGCAGAATTACAGGGTCGAAGACCCAGTACTTC. This chain uses TRBV27 with TRBJ2-5; tentative D call: TRBD1 (6 bases). Trimming shortened V by 6 bases and J by 6 bases, and 14 bases separated the two germline ends. From germline, CDR1 is MNHEY and CDR2 SMNVEV (reference sequence). This CDR3 is built from 13 residues.

V usage is TRBV20-1 and J usage is TRBJ1-6; the D is unclear. The CDR3 covers 15 residues. V was shortened by 3 bases and J by 7 bases, with 16 bases between the two germline ends. Per germline, CDR1 DFQATT and CDR2 SNEGSKA (reference sequence). The CDR3 region is CSASARGYVNSPLHF. The CDR3 DNA reads as TGCAGTGCTAGTGCCCGGGGTTATGTAAATTCACCCCTCCACTTT.

The chain employs TRBV28 and TRBJ1-2; 12 bases fit TRBD1. The CDR3 consists of 16 residues. The V and J ends lost 6 bases and 6 bases, in that order; junction bases with no gene match: 11. Germline CDR1 reads MDHEN; CDR2 reads SYDVKM. The CDR3 spells CASSPPGQGAHNGYTF. In DNA form, the CDR3 reads TGTGCCAGCAGCCCACCGGGACAGGGGGCGCATAATGGCTACACCTTC.

This sequence joins TRBV24-1 and TRBJ1-2, with no clear D. Per the germline V gene, CDR1 is KGHDR and CDR2 is SFDVKD. The V gene lost 3 bases and the J gene lost 4 bases, with 5 bases spanning the gap. The CDR3 consists of 12 residues. The DNA of the CDR3 is TGTGCCACCAGTGATCCCAGCTATGGCTACACCTTC. It encodes CATSDPSYGYTF.